Listed below are T cell receptor beta chains from one sample, sequenced in a study of human T cells and chemical hapten exposure. Each CDR3 protein is one row after TCRdb ran MiXCR on the RACE reads. The profile shows more than 80,000 distinct CDR3 sequences, roughly 10% of them singletons. The sample here was whole blood, taken in connection with sensitization to the hapten diphenylcyclopropenone (DPC). These receptors originate from a woman in her forties or fifties with alopecia areata. Some clones in this sample may be carry-over from other donors' samples. The CDR3 runs from the conserved cysteine through the conserved F or W. Fields, in order: J gene, clone size, V gene, D gene, CDR3 protein, CDR3 DNA. D genes are given only for firm matches. Clone size is given for some rows only: seen once, a few or many times, or a class if the clone is expanded.

>TRBJ1-5|.|TRBV6-5|.
CASRPLGAVRNQPQHF
TGTGCCAGCAGGCCCCTCGGGGCGGTTCGGAATCAGCCCCAGCATTTT
>TRBJ2-2|few|TRBV7-7|.
CASSPITVANTGELFF
TGTGCTAGCAGCCCTATTACCGTCGCGAACACCGGGGAGCTGTTTTTT
>TRBJ2-5|many|TRBV6-1|.
CASTGYQETQYF
TGTGCCAGCACAGGGTACCAAGAGACCCAGTACTTC
>TRBJ2-1|.|TRBV28|.
CASSSRGNEQFF
TGTGCCAGCAGTTCCCGAGGGAATGAGCAGTTCTTC
>TRBJ1-2|.|TRBV14|.
CASSRLVTANYGYTF
TGTGCCAGCAGCCGACTGGTGACAGCTAACTATGGCTACACCTTC
>TRBJ2-1|.|TRBV7-2|.
CASSLQRQKGGNEQFF
TGTGCCAGCAGCTTACAGCGCCAGAAAGGGGGCAATGAGCAGTTCTTC
>TRBJ1-6|many|TRBV25-1|.
CASSEYNSPLHF
TGTGCCAGCAGTGAATATAATTCACCCCTCCACTTT
>TRBJ2-5|many|TRBV10-3|TRBD2
CAISESRGGLEETQYF
TGTGCCATCAGTGAATCTCGGGGGGGCTTGGAAGAGACCCAGTACTTC
>TRBJ2-1|.|TRBV27|.
CASSLSRESYNEQFF
TGTGCCAGCAGTTTATCGAGGGAGTCCTACAATGAGCAGTTCTTC
>TRBJ2-5|few|TRBV5-1|.
CASSLVSTSETQYF
TGCGCCAGCAGCTTGGTGTCCACCAGCGAGACCCAGTACTTC
>TRBJ2-2|few|TRBV7-6|.
CASSGRTGELFF
TGTGCCAGCAGTGGTCGCACCGGGGAGCTGTTTTTT
>TRBJ2-7|few|TRBV7-2|TRBD2
CASSSTGGRREQYF
TGTGCCAGCAGCTCCACGGGGGGTCGGAGAGAGCAGTACTTC
>TRBJ1-6|many|TRBV12-3/TRBV12-4|.
CASTTGYRLHF
TGTGCCAGCACCACCGGGTACCGCCTCCACTTT
>TRBJ2-3|few|TRBV5-1|.
CASSPWGESADTQYF
TGCGCCAGCAGCCCTTGGGGGGAGAGCGCAGATACGCAGTATTTT
>TRBJ2-5|.|TRBV18|TRBD2
CASSPPGLAGGSQETQYF
TGTGCCAGCTCACCACCGGGACTAGCGGGAGGTAGCCAAGAGACCCAGTACTTC
>TRBJ1-2|.|TRBV9|.
CASSGTANYGYTF
TGTGCCAGCAGCGGGACAGCTAACTATGGCTACACCTTC
>TRBJ2-3|many|TRBV10-3|TRBD1
CAIKGTGTDTQYF
TGTGCCATCAAGGGGACAGGCACAGATACGCAGTATTTT
>TRBJ2-1|many|TRBV18|TRBD1
CASSRTGTGGYNEQFF
TGTGCCAGCTCACGTACCGGGACAGGGGGTTACAATGAGCAGTTCTTC
>TRBJ2-7|few|TRBV2|TRBD1
CASSVGVPGTARLYEQYF
TGTGCCAGCAGTGTGGGGGTCCCTGGGACAGCGAGGCTCTACGAGCAGTACTTC
>TRBJ2-7|few|TRBV28|.
CASSGEGRDF
TGTGCCAGCAGTGGGGAAGGACGAGACTTC
>TRBJ2-3|many|TRBV5-1|TRBD2
CASSSRTSGIADTQYF
TGCGCCAGCAGTTCCCGGACTAGCGGGATCGCAGATACGCAGTATTTT
>TRBJ2-7|many|TRBV7-9|.
CASSLGASEQYF
TGTGCCAGCAGCTTAGGGGCTTCCGAGCAGTACTTC
>TRBJ1-1|.|TRBV6-2/TRBV6-3|.
CASSYSTREAFF
TGTGCCAGCAGTTACTCGACACGCGAAGCTTTCTTT
>TRBJ1-5|many|TRBV19|.
CASSTSIQGYQPQHF
TGTGCCAGTAGTACGAGTATCCAGGGTTATCAGCCCCAGCATTTT
>TRBJ2-2|many|TRBV7-2|TRBD1
CASSLVAPGQGYTGELFF
TGTGCCAGCAGCTTAGTGGCGCCGGGACAGGGTTACACCGGGGAGCTGTTTTTT
>TRBJ2-6|few|TRBV2|.
CASRADQTGANVLTF
TGTGCCAGCAGAGCCGACCAAACTGGGGCCAACGTCCTGACTTTC
>TRBJ2-3|many|TRBV20-1|TRBD2
CSAKGTSEADTQYF
TGCAGTGCCAAGGGGACTAGCGAAGCGGATACGCAGTATTTT
>TRBJ1-3|.|TRBV2|.
CASSEAPSAGISGNTIYF
TGTGCCAGCAGTGAAGCGCCTTCAGCTGGGATCTCTGGAAACACCATATATTTT
>TRBJ1-1|.|TRBV5-1|.
CASSPFRIDEAFF
TGCGCCAGCAGCCCCTTTCGGATTGATGAAGCTTTCTTT
>TRBJ1-2|many|TRBV10-3|.
CAISESRDTTF
TGTGCCATCAGTGAGTCGAGGGATACCACCTTC
>TRBJ2-3|few|TRBV29-1|.
CSFGTLTDTQYF
TGCAGCTTCGGGACCTTGACAGATACGCAGTATTTT
>TRBJ2-3|.|TRBV11-2|TRBD2
CASSLVSGLATDTQYF
TGTGCCAGCAGCTTAGTTTCGGGACTAGCAACAGATACGCAGTATTTT
>TRBJ2-7|.|TRBV3-1|TRBD2
CASSPPGLPYEQYF
TGTGCCAGCAGCCCACCGGGACTACCCTACGAGCAGTACTTC
>TRBJ1-4|many|TRBV5-1|TRBD1
CASSSGGQLNNEKLFF
TGCGCCAGCAGCTCCGGGGGACAGCTTAATAATGAAAAACTGTTTTTT
>TRBJ2-5|.|TRBV12-3/TRBV12-4|.
CASSPPSEQETQYF
TGTGCCAGCAGTCCTCCTAGCGAACAAGAGACCCAGTACTTC
>TRBJ2-3|few|TRBV11-3|.
CASSFERADTQYF
TGTGCCAGCAGCTTCGAGAGGGCAGATACGCAGTATTTT
>TRBJ2-1|.|TRBV28|.
CASSLGFSYNEQFF
TGTGCCAGCAGTTTGGGTTTCTCCTACAATGAGCAGTTCTTC
>TRBJ2-1|many|TRBV13|TRBD2
CASSSRTSGTYSYNEQFF
TGTGCCAGCAGCTCTCGGACTAGCGGGACCTACTCCTACAATGAGCAGTTCTTC
>TRBJ2-7|.|TRBV7-9|TRBD1
CASSVDRGREQYF
TGTGCCAGCAGTGTGGACAGGGGGCGTGAGCAGTACTTC
>TRBJ1-5|few|TRBV2|.
CASQGTSNQPQHF
TGTGCCAGCCAGGGGACCAGCAATCAGCCCCAGCATTTT
>TRBJ2-3|many|TRBV7-9|.
CASNPGGVATDTQYF
TGTGCCAGCAACCCGGGCGGCGTAGCCACAGATACGCAGTATTTT
>TRBJ2-3|few|TRBV7-9|.
CASSPMSPGDTQYF
TGTGCCAGCAGCCCTATGTCTCCCGGAGATACGCAGTATTTT
>TRBJ2-3|many|TRBV7-2|.
CASSATSGTQYF
TGTGCCAGCAGTGCGACATCCGGCACGCAGTATTTT
>TRBJ2-1|many|TRBV5-1|.
CASSLTVLTYNEQFF
TGCGCCAGCAGCTTGACGGTCCTTACCTACAATGAGCAGTTCTTC
>TRBJ1-2|.|TRBV24-1|TRBD1
CATSDSGTGSFF
TGTGCCACCAGTGATTCCGGGACAGGGTCCTTCTTC